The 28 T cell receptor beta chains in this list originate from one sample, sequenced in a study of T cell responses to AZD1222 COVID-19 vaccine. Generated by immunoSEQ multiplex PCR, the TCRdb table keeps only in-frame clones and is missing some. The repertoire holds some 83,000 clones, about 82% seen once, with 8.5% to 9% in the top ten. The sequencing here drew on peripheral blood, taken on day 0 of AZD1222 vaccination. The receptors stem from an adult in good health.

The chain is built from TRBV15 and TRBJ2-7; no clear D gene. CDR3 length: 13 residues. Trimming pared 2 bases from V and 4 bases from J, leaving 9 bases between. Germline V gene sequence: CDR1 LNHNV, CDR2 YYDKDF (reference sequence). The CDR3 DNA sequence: TGTGCCACCAGCAGACCGGGTCCGTACGAGCAGTACTTC. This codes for CATSRPGPYEQYF.

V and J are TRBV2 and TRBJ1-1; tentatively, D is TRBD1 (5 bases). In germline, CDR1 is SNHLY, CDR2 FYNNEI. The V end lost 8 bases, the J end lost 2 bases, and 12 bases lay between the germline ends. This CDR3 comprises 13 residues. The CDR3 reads CASVKDSNTEAFF. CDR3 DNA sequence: TGTGCCAGCGTAAAAGACAGTAACACTGAAGCTTTCTTT.

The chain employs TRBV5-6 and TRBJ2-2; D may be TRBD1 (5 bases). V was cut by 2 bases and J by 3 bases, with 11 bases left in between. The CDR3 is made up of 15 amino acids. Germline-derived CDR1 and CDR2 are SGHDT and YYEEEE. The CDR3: CASSFGQGYTGELFF. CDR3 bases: TGTGCCAGCAGCTTTGGCCAGGGCTACACCGGGGAGCTGTTTTTT.

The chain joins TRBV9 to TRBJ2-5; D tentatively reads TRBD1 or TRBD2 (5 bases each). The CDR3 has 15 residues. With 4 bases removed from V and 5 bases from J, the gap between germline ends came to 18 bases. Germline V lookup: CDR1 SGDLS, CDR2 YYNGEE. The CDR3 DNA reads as TGTGCCAGCAGCTGGGACGGAGGCCGCGGGGAGACCCAGTACTTC. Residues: CASSWDGGRGETQYF.

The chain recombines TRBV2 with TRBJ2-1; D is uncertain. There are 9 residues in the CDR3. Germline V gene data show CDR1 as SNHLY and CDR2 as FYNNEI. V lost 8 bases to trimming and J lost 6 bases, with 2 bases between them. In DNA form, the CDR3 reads TGTGCCAGCCCCAATGAGCAGTTCTTC. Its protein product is CASPNEQFF. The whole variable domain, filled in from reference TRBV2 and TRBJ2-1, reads EPEVTQTPSHQVTQMGQEVILRCVPISNHLYFYWYRQILGQKVEFLVSFYNNEISEKSEIFDDQFSVERPDGSNFTLKIRSTKLEDSAMYFCASPNEQFFGPGTRLTVL.

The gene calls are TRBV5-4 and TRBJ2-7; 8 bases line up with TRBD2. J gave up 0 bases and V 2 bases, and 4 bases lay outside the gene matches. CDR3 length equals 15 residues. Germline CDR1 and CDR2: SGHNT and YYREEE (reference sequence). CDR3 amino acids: CASSFRGGTSYEQYF. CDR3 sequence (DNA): TGTGCCAGCAGCTTCCGCGGGGGGACCTCCTACGAGCAGTACTTC.

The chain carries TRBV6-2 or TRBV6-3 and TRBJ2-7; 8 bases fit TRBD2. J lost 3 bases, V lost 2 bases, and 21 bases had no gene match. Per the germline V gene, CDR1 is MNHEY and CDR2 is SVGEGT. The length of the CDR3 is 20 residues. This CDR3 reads CASSYLSSYSGRAGDYEQYF. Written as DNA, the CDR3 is TGTGCCAGCAGTTACCTCAGTTCGTATTCGGGGAGAGCGGGAGACTACGAGCAGTACTTC.

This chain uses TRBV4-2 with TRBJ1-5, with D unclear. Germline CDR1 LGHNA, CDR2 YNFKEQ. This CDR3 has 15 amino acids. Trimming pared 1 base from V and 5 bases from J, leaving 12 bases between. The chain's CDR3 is CASSQVWGPDQPQHF. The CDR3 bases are TGTGCCAGCAGCCAAGTTTGGGGTCCCGATCAGCCCCAGCATTTT.

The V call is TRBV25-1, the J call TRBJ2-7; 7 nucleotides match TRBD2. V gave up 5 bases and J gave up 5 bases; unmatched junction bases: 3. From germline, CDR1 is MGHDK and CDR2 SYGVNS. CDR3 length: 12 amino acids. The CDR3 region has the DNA TGTGCCAGCAGTCCGGGAGGTCACGAGCAGTACTTC. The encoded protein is CASSPGGHEQYF.

CDR3 nucleotides: TGTGCCAGCAGCCAAGATTTCGGGGGCCTTAATCTTGGCAATCAGCCCCAGCATTTT. It yields the protein CASSQDFGGLNLGNQPQHF. The V and J genes are TRBV4-2 and TRBJ1-5, with D possibly matching TRBD1 (6 bases). The CDR3 is made up of 19 amino acids. The V gene lost 0 bases and the J gene lost 2 bases, with 20 bases spanning the gap. Per germline, CDR1 LGHNA and CDR2 YNFKEQ.

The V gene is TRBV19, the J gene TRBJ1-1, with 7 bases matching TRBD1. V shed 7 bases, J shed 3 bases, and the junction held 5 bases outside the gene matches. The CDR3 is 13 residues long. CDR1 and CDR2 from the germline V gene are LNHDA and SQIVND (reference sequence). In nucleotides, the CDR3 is TGTGCCAGTAAGTCACAGGGGCACACTGAAGCTTTCTTT. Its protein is CASKSQGHTEAFF. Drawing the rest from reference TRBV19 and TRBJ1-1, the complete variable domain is DGGITQSPKYLFRKEGQNVTLSCEQNLNHDAMYWYRQDPGQGLRLIYYSQIVNDFQKGDIAEGYSVSREKKESFPLTVTSAQKNPTAFYLCASKSQGHTEAFFGQGTRLTVV.

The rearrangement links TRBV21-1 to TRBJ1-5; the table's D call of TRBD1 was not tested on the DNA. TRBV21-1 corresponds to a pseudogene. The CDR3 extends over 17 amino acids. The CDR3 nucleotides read TGTGCCAGCAGCGCTAAACCAGGGACAGGGGACAATCAGCCCCAGCATTTT. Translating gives CASSAKPGTGDNQPQHF.

The CDR3 is CASSQDGQPTDTQYF. The CDR3 coding sequence is TGTGCCAGCAGCCAAGACGGACAGCCCACAGATACGCAGTATTTT. The chain carries TRBV3-1 (or the pseudogene TRBV3-2) and TRBJ2-3, with D possibly TRBD1 on 6 matching bases. CDR3 size: 15 residues. V was shortened by 0 bases and J by 2 bases, with 9 bases between the two germline ends. Germline CDR1 LGHDT, CDR2 YNNKEL (reference sequence).

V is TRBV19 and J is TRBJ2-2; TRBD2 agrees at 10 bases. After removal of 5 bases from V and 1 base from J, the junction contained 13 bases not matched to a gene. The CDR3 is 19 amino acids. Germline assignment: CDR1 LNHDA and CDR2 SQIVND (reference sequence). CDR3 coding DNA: TGTGCCAGTAGTGACCCGGTCGGAACTAGCGGGATGAACACCGGGGAGCTGTTTTTT. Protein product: CASSDPVGTSGMNTGELFF.

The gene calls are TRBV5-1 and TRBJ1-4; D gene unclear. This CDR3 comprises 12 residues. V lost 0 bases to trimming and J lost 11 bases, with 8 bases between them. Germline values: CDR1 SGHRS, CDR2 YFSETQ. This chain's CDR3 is CASSLDRRKLFF. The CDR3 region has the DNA TGCGCCAGCAGCTTGGACCGGAGGAAACTGTTTTTT.

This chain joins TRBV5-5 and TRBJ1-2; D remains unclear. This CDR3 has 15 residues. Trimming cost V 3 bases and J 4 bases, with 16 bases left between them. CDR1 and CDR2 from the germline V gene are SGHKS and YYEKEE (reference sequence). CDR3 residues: CASSWTDTFGYGYTF. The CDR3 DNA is TGTGCCAGCAGCTGGACGGATACCTTCGGCTATGGCTACACCTTC.

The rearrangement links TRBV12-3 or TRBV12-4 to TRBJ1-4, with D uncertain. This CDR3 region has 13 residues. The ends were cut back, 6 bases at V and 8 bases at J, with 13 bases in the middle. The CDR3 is CASSHQNWEKLFF. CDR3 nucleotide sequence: TGTGCCAGCAGCCACCAGAATTGGGAAAAACTGTTTTTT.

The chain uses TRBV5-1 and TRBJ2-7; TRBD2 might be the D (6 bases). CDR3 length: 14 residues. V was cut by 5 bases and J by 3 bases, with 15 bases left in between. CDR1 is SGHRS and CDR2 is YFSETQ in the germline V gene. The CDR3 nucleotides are TGCGCCAGCAGTAGGACTACCAATTTCTACGAGCAGTACTTC. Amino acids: CASSRTTNFYEQYF.

In nucleotides, the CDR3 is TGTGCCAGCAGTAGCGGGAGTAGGACAGATACGCAGTATTTT. Translated, it gives CASSSGSRTDTQYF. The V call is TRBV28, the J call TRBJ2-3; 8 bases fit TRBD2. Germline V lookup: CDR1 MDHEN, CDR2 SYDVKM. CDR3 length: 14 amino acids. V trimming: 5 bases; J trimming: 3 bases; junction bases outside the gene matches: 4.

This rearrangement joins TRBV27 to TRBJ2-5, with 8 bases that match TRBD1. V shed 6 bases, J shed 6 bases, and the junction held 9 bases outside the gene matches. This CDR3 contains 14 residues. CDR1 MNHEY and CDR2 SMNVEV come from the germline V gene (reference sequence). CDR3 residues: CASSGTGGLQTQYF. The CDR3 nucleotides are TGTGCCAGCAGCGGAACAGGGGGGCTACAGACCCAGTACTTC.

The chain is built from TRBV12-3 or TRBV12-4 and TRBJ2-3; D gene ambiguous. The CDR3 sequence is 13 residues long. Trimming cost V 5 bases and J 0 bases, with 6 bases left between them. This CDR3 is CASSALSTDTQYF. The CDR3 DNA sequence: TGTGCCAGCAGTGCCCTAAGCACAGATACGCAGTATTTT.

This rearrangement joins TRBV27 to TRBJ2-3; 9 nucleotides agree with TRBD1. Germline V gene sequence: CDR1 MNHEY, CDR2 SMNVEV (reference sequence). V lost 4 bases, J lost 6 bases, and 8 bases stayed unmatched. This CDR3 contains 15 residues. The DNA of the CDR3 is TGTGCCAGCAGTTCCCGGACAGGGGCTGGGGATACGCAGTATTTT. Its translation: CASSSRTGAGDTQYF.

As DNA, the CDR3 is TGTGCCACCAGTGACAGGCAGATCACCGGGGAGCTGTTTTTT. Encoded protein: CATSDRQITGELFF. The V call is TRBV24-1, the J call TRBJ2-2; no clear D gene. V was trimmed by 4 bases and J by 4 bases, leaving 9 bases between them. CDR3 length: 14 amino acids. CDR1 and CDR2 from the germline V gene are KGHDR and SFDVKD.

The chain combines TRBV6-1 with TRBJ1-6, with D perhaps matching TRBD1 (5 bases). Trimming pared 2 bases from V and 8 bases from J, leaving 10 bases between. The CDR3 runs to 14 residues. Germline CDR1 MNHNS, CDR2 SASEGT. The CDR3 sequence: CASSERGRDSPLHF. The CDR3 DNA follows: TGTGCCAGCAGTGAAAGGGGTCGGGATTCACCCCTCCACTTT.

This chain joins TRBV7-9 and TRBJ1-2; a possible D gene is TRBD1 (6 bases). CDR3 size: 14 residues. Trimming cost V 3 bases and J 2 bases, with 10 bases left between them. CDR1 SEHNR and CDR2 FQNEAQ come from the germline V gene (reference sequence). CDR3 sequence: CASSLRQGNYGYTF. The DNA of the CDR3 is TGTGCCAGCAGCTTGAGGCAGGGGAACTATGGCTACACCTTC.

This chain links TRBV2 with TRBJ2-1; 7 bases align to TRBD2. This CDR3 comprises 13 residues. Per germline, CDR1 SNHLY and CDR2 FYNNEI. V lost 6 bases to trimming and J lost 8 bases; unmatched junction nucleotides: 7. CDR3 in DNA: TGTGCCAGCAGCCGAGGGACTAACTATGAGCAGTTCTTC. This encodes CASSRGTNYEQFF.

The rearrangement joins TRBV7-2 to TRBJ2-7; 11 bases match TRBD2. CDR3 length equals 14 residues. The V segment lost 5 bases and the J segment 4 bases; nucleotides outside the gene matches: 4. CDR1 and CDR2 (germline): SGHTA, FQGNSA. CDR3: CASSPGTSGYEQYF. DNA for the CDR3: TGTGCCAGCAGCCCCGGGACTAGCGGATACGAGCAGTACTTC.

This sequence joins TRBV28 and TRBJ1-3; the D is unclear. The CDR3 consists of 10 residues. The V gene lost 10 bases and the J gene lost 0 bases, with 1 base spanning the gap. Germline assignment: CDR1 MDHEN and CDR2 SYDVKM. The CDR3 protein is CATSGNTIYF. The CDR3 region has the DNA TGTGCCACCTCTGGAAACACCATATATTTT.